A single sample gave rise to the 27 T cell receptor beta chains below, sequenced in a study of T cell responses to AZD1222 COVID-19 vaccine. Some clones are missing from TCRdb's copy, which holds only in-frame ones; the method was immunoSEQ multiplex PCR. This sample has roughly 120,000 clones; roughly nine tenths occur once, and the top ten carry 7.5%. The sequencing here drew on peripheral blood, taken on day 0 of AZD1222 vaccination. These receptors were collected from an adult in good health.

The V and J genes are TRBV5-1 and TRBJ2-3; 12 nucleotides line up with TRBD2. V was clipped by 4 bases and J by 2 bases; unmatched bases: 8. From germline, CDR1 is SGHRS and CDR2 YFSETQ. The CDR3 totals 17 residues. The CDR3 reads CASSPSGGGHLTDTQYF. The CDR3 DNA reads as TGCGCCAGCAGCCCTAGCGGGGGGGGACACCTCACAGATACGCAGTATTTT.

This chain uses TRBV27 with TRBJ1-1; maybe TRBD1 (5 bases). Trimming stripped 1 base from V and 0 bases from J, with 9 bases between. The CDR3 runs 15 residues. Germline V CDR1 and CDR2: MNHEY, SMNVEV (reference sequence). The CDR3 loop is CASSLYRGLNTEAFF. The CDR3, as DNA: TGTGCCAGCAGTTTATATCGGGGCTTGAACACTGAAGCTTTCTTT.

The chain is built from TRBV5-1 and TRBJ2-5; 7 nucleotides align to TRBD1. The germline V gene has CDR1 SGHRS and CDR2 YFSETQ. Unmatched junction bases numbered 4, after V lost 3 bases and J lost 2 bases. The CDR3 is 14 amino acids. The CDR3 protein is CASSSETGQETQYF. The CDR3 bases are TGCGCCAGCAGCTCAGAGACAGGGCAAGAGACCCAGTACTTC.

The chain couples TRBV10-3 to TRBJ1-1; D gene ambiguous. Between the trimmed V and J ends, which lost 11 bases and 4 bases, there was a span of 14 bases. This CDR3 region has 12 residues. Germline CDR1 ENHRY, CDR2 SYGVKD. The CDR3 nucleotides read TGTGCCTCCACAACCGAAGGCACTGAAGCTTTCTTT. Protein product: CASTTEGTEAFF.

In DNA form, the CDR3 reads TGTGCCAGTGGAGACGGGACTAGACGCCCCGGGGAGCTGTTTTTT. Protein product: CASGDGTRRPGELFF. This chain uses TRBV9 with TRBJ2-2; TRBD2 aligns across 8 bases. Germline lookup yields CDR1 SGDLS and CDR2 YYNGEE. The CDR3 runs 15 residues. The junction had 12 bases not matched to a gene; V was cut back by 8 bases and J by 6 bases.

This chain uses TRBV5-1 with TRBJ2-6; D is undetermined. Trimming pared 7 bases from V and 0 bases from J, leaving 8 bases between. Germline CDR1 SGHRS, CDR2 YFSETQ. The length of the CDR3 is 14 residues. CDR3 in amino acids: CASGDISGANVLTF. As DNA, the CDR3 is TGCGCCAGCGGGGATATCTCTGGGGCCAACGTCCTGACTTTC.

The rearrangement links TRBV24-1 to TRBJ2-3; no clear D gene. V gave up 4 bases and J gave up 0 bases, with 10 bases separating them. CDR3 size: 15 residues. Germline V gives CDR1 KGHDR, CDR2 SFDVKD. CDR3: CATSDPGASTDTQYF. The CDR3, as DNA: TGTGCCACCAGTGACCCTGGAGCCAGCACAGATACGCAGTATTTT.

The chain recombines TRBV5-6 with TRBJ1-2; TRBD1 aligns across 8 bases. The V gene end was trimmed by 4 bases and the J gene end by 6 bases; junction bases not matched to a gene: 5. This CDR3 has 13 residues. Germline CDR1 and CDR2: SGHDT and YYEEEE. DNA for the CDR3: TGTGCCAGCAGCGGACAGGGAAAGAATGGCTACACCTTC. Encoded protein: CASSGQGKNGYTF. Full variable domain (outside the CDR3, taken from reference TRBV5-6 and TRBJ1-2): DAGVTQSPTHLIKTRGQQVTLRCSPKSGHDTVSWYQQALGQGPQFIFQYYEEEERQRGNFPDRFSGHQFPNYSSELNVNALLLGDSALYLCASSGQGKNGYTFGSGTRLTVV.

V gene TRBV6-5 combines with J gene TRBJ1-6; 7 bases line up with TRBD1. J lost 7 bases, V lost 7 bases, and 4 bases had no gene match. Per the germline V gene, CDR1 is MNHEY and CDR2 is SVGAGI. CDR3 size: 13 residues. CDR3 DNA sequence: TGTGCCAGCACACAGGGGAGGAATTCACCCCTCCACTTT. Residues: CASTQGRNSPLHF.

The chain combines TRBV7-2 with TRBJ2-3, with D unclear. Trimming removed 2 bases at V and 2 bases at J, with 11 bases between. Germline V gene lookup returns CDR1 SGHTA and CDR2 FQGNSA. CDR3 size: 15 residues. CDR3 in amino acids: CASSLRWSPTDTQYF. As DNA, the CDR3 is TGTGCCAGCAGCTTACGGTGGAGCCCCACAGATACGCAGTATTTT.

This clone was observed once. This sequence joins TRBV15 and TRBJ1-4; possibly TRBD1 for D (5 bases). V lost 1 base to trimming and J lost 8 bases, with 20 bases between them. CDR3 length: 17 amino acids. CDR1 and CDR2 from the germline V gene are LNHNV and YYDKDF (reference sequence). CDR3 nucleotides: TGTGCCACCAGCAGAGTAGAAGCTACGGGACGCGGGGAAAAACTGTTTTTT. Translated, it gives CATSRVEATGRGEKLFF.

This clone was seen a handful of times. This chain links TRBV18 with TRBJ2-3; D call uncertain. V was trimmed by 3 bases and J by 3 bases, leaving 13 bases between them. The CDR3 loop spans 15 amino acids. Germline V gene lookup returns CDR1 KGHSH and CDR2 LQKENI. The DNA of the CDR3 is TGTGCCAGCTCACCCCCGGAAGACCCGACAGATACGCAGTATTTT. This encodes CASSPPEDPTDTQYF.

A few counts support this clone. The rearrangement joins TRBV13 to TRBJ1-3; D is ambiguous. Germline CDR1 PRHDT, CDR2 FYEKMQ (reference sequence). The ends were cut back, 1 base at V and 2 bases at J, with 9 bases in the middle. The CDR3 is 15 residues long. The CDR3 reads CASSLVRRTGNTIYF. The CDR3 DNA reads as TGTGCCAGCAGCTTAGTTCGGCGGACTGGAAACACCATATATTTT. Using reference TRBV13 and TRBJ1-3 for the parts outside the CDR3, the full variable domain is AAGVIQSPRHLIKEKRETATLKCYPIPRHDTVYWYQQGPGQDPQFLISFYEKMQSDKGSIPDRFSAQQFSDYHSELNMSSLELGDSALYFCASSLVRRTGNTIYFGEGSWLTVV.

J is TRBJ1-2 and V is TRBV29-1, with D hard to call. Germline CDR1 and CDR2: SQVTM and ANQGSEA. This CDR3 region has 14 residues. Between the trimmed V and J ends, which lost 7 bases and 1 base, there was a span of 16 bases. This CDR3 is CSATRVGGNYGYTF. As DNA, the CDR3 is TGCAGCGCTACTCGGGTGGGTGGTAACTATGGCTACACCTTC. Variable domain in full (rest from reference TRBV29-1 and TRBJ1-2): SAVISQKPSRDICQRGTSLTIQCQVDSQVTMMFWYRQQPGQSLTLIATANQGSEATYESGFVIDKFPISRPNLTFSTLTVSNMSPEDSSIYLCSATRVGGNYGYTFGSGTRLTVV.

The V call is TRBV5-4, the J call TRBJ2-7; D is unclear. This CDR3 spans 11 amino acids. Germline V gene lookup returns CDR1 SGHNT and CDR2 YYREEE (reference sequence). The germline V and J ends were trimmed by 2 bases and 5 bases, with 5 bases remaining between them. CDR3 DNA sequence: TGTGCCAGCAGCTTTGGTCACGAGCAGTACTTC. It yields the protein CASSFGHEQYF.

The chain has TRBV2 and TRBJ2-3, with 9 bases identical to TRBD1. This CDR3 spans 16 amino acids. The V gene end was trimmed by 6 bases and the J gene end by 3 bases; junction bases not matched to a gene: 10. Per germline, CDR1 SNHLY and CDR2 FYNNEI. The CDR3 region is CASSGPGTGITDTQYF. The CDR3 region has the DNA TGTGCCAGCAGCGGGCCCGGGACAGGGATTACAGATACGCAGTATTTT.

This clone was seen only a few times. This sequence joins TRBV7-2 and TRBJ1-6, with 7 bases matching TRBD1. With 4 bases clipped from V and 7 bases from J, the junction kept 4 bases outside the gene matches. The CDR3 loop spans 14 amino acids. CDR1 and CDR2 from the germline V gene are SGHTA and FQGNSA. The CDR3 DNA sequence: TGTGCCAGCAGCTCGACAGGGAACAATTCACCCCTCCACTTT. This codes for CASSSTGNNSPLHF.

This CDR3 reads CASLPGLAGAGELFF. The CDR3 DNA follows: TGTGCCAGCTTACCGGGACTAGCGGGAGCCGGGGAGCTGTTTTTT. This sequence joins TRBV2 and TRBJ2-2; the match to TRBD2 covers 14 bases. This CDR3 contains 15 residues. The junction had 5 bases not matched to a gene; V was cut back by 8 bases and J by 6 bases. In germline, CDR1 is SNHLY, CDR2 FYNNEI.

This clone has just a few counts. The chain links TRBV28 to TRBJ1-2; D unclear. CDR3 length: 13 amino acids. CDR1 MDHEN and CDR2 SYDVKM come from the germline V gene. V gave up 7 bases and J gave up 2 bases, with 11 bases separating them. CDR3 DNA: TGTGCCAGCACCCCGGACGGGAACTATGGCTACACCTTC. Residues: CASTPDGNYGYTF.

CDR3 sequence: CASTHSNQPQHF. The CDR3 region has the DNA TGTGCCAGCACTCATAGCAATCAGCCCCAGCATTTT. The J gene is TRBJ1-5, the V gene TRBV12-3 or TRBV12-4; D ambiguous. V dropped 7 bases and J dropped 0 bases, with 4 bases sitting between them. This CDR3 spans 12 amino acids.

The chain couples TRBV12-2 to TRBJ2-2. TRBV12-2 is described as a pseudogene. The CDR3 is 16 residues long. The CDR3 is CASRLGTGDHTGELFF. The CDR3, as DNA: TGTGCAAGTCGCTTGGGAACCGGGGACCACACCGGGGAGCTGTTTTTT.

CDR3 in DNA: TGTGCCAGCAGCCAAGATCCCGGAGGGGCTTTCGTCTATGGCTACACCTTC. Translation: CASSQDPGGAFVYGYTF. The chain employs TRBV4-2 and TRBJ1-2, with a tentative D call TRBD1 (5 bases). CDR1 and CDR2 from the germline V gene are LGHNA and YNFKEQ. This CDR3 is built from 17 residues. The V gene lost 0 bases and the J gene lost 4 bases, with 18 bases spanning the gap.

Written as DNA, the CDR3 is TGTGCCAGCAGCTCGCGATGGGGTAATGAGCAGTTCTTC. This codes for CASSSRWGNEQFF. This rearrangement joins TRBV3-1 (or the pseudogene TRBV3-2) to TRBJ2-1; no definite D call. This CDR3 is built from 13 residues. Germline V gene sequence: CDR1 LGHDT, CDR2 YNNKEL (reference sequence). Trimming took 5 bases from V and 7 from J, leaving 12 bases between them.

The CDR3 sequence is CASSQAAGNHGYTF. In DNA, the CDR3 is TGTGCCAGCAGCCAAGCGGCAGGGAATCATGGCTACACCTTC. The genes are TRBV3-1 (or the pseudogene TRBV3-2) and TRBJ1-2; a weak D match, TRBD1 (5 bases). This CDR3 contains 14 residues. Trimming left V 1 base short and J 6 bases short, with 12 bases between. CDR1 is LGHDT, CDR2 YNNKEL, per germline (reference sequence).

This sequence joins TRBV6-5 and TRBJ1-1, with a weak D call TRBD1 (5 bases). Trimming stripped 6 bases from V and 3 bases from J, with 11 bases between. This CDR3 comprises 13 residues. The germline CDR1 and CDR2 sequences are MNHEY and SVGAGI. The CDR3 loop reads CASSPRGDTEAFF. CDR3 nucleotides: TGTGCCAGCAGCCCCAGAGGGGACACTGAAGCTTTCTTT.

The chain combines TRBV7-8 with TRBJ2-2; either TRBD1 or TRBD2 may fit D (6 bases each). The ends were cut back, 3 bases at V and 6 bases at J, with 14 bases in the middle. The CDR3 covers 15 residues. In germline, CDR1 is SGHVS, CDR2 FQNEAQ. CDR3 coding DNA: TGTGCCAGCAGCTTTCAGGGGAGGAAAGCCGGGGAGCTGTTTTTT. Protein sequence: CASSFQGRKAGELFF.

This rearrangement joins TRBV19 to TRBJ1-1, with unresolved D. V was shortened by 7 bases and J by 0 bases, with 9 bases between the two germline ends. The CDR3 covers 13 residues. CDR1 is LNHDA, CDR2 SQIVND, per germline (reference sequence). In DNA form, the CDR3 reads TGTGCCAGTATGAAAGGGTTGAACACTGAAGCTTTCTTT. Protein: CASMKGLNTEAFF.